The count of the clone carrying this T cell receptor (beta chain) is one. This sample was included in a study of cytomegalovirus exposure and HLA in healthy donors. Study-wide background: Genotyping showed roughly 77% of some 400 donors falling in the Caucasian-associated ancestry cluster.

60 Vbeta and 13 Jbeta primers were used in PCR. Libraries were prepared by immunoSEQ multiplex PCR; TCRdb keeps only in-frame clonotypes and omits some of them. The profile shows some 170,000 clones, roughly 79% of them singletons. This CDR3 is built from 17 residues. V and J are TRBV21-1 and TRBJ2-6; TRBD1 was called by the table and not checked on the DNA. TRBV21-1 is assigned pseudogene status. The receptor's source is a man between 40 and 49 years old in good health and CMV-seropositive. Sequencing was performed on PBMCs. CDR3 residues: CASSPYLGGPGANVLTF. In nucleotides, the CDR3 is TGTGCCAGCAGTCCCTACTTAGGGGGCCCTGGGGCCAACGTCCTGACTTTC.